These 25 T cell receptor beta chains came from one sample sequenced in a study of breast tumors, draining lymph nodes, adjacent tissues listed by TCRdb under 2016. Lymph node samples were obtained from the axillary draining lymph nodes of breast cancer patients. Receptors were amplified or captured by multiplex PCR. The run used an Illumina HiSeq 2000. TCRdb reprocessing: public reads trimmed at Q25 with fastp, clones called with MiXCR, in-frame beta chains kept. Merged by CDR3 protein, the rows form single entries marked with the most common genes and DNA. This sample holds fewer than 200,000 distinct CDR3 sequences; around 33% were observed only once. The biggest ten clones account for about 4.1% of the sample. The sequencing sample was made of axillary lymph node tissue. The receptor source for this set is a female donor with breast cancer. Some clones in this sample may be carry-over from other donors' samples.

This clonotype was recorded at least ten times. The chain links TRBV7-9 to TRBJ1-4, with TRBD1 as a possible D gene (5 bases). Looked up from germline, CDR1 is SEHNR and CDR2 is FQNEAQ (reference sequence). The V gene lost 6 bases and the J gene lost 8 bases, with 19 bases spanning the gap. The length of the CDR3 is 15 residues. The CDR3 DNA follows: TGTGCCAGCAGTGAAACAGGACGGGCTTTGGAAAAACTGTTTTTT. Residues: CASSETGRALEKLFF.

As regards this clonotype: The germline gene is not matched at one end of the junction; a read error may be the cause. The chain carries TRBV7-6 and TRBJ1-3, with D perhaps matching TRBD1 (5 bases). Germline V gene lookup returns CDR1 SGHVS and CDR2 FNYEAQ. The CDR3 spans 20 residues. This CDR3 reads CASSRPSSTAVEGKGNPIYF. The CDR3 region has the DNA TGTGCCAGCAGTCGCCCCTCAAGCACGGCCGTCGAGGGGAAAGGAAACCCCATATATTTT.

There are many counts of this clonotype. This sequence joins TRBV9 and TRBJ1-6; maybe TRBD1 (5 bases). CDR3 size: 16 residues. Germline V gene data show CDR1 as SGDLS and CDR2 as YYNGEE. Trimming took 0 bases from V and 5 from J, leaving 12 bases between them. CDR3 loop: CASSVDRGVNNSPLHF. The CDR3 DNA sequence: TGTGCCAGCAGCGTAGATCGAGGGGTCAATAATTCACCCCTCCACTTT.

This clonotype was seen at least ten times. This chain uses TRBV3-1 with TRBJ2-7; 7 positions match TRBD2. J gave up 6 bases and V 7 bases, and 15 bases lay outside the gene matches. Germline lookup yields CDR1 LGHDT and CDR2 YNNKEL (reference sequence). The CDR3 runs to 15 residues. The CDR3 coding sequence is TGTGCCAGCAACAATCTAGCGGCCCAAAAGATCGAGCAGTACTTC. This translates into CASNNLAAQKIEQYF.

This clonotype was counted ten times or more. The chain is built from TRBV28 and TRBJ1-2; TRBD1 matches 9 bases. The CDR3 length is 15 residues. Germline V gene data show CDR1 as MDHEN and CDR2 as SYDVKM. After removal of 8 bases from V and 3 bases from J, the junction contained 10 bases not matched to a gene. The CDR3 DNA reads TGTGCCAGCTGTGACACAGGGGGCGCGGACTATGGCTACACCTTC. As protein: CASCDTGGADYGYTF.

This clonotype appeared a few times. This rearrangement joins TRBV6-1 to TRBJ1-1; TRBD1 is a possible D gene (5 bases). CDR3 size: 14 residues. Deletions cut 9 bases from V and 4 bases from J, with 18 bases between. CDR1 and CDR2 (germline): MNHNS, SASEGT. In DNA form, the CDR3 reads TGTGCCAGTCGTTTATCCGGGGGAAGCACTGAAGCTTTCTTT. Translated, it gives CASRLSGGSTEAFF.

A remark on this clonotype: A clone one base away is much larger, so this may be a read error. This chain uses TRBV7-6 with TRBJ2-1; 8 nucleotides align to TRBD2. Germline-derived CDR1 and CDR2 are SGHVS and FNYEAQ. CDR3 length equals 15 residues. The CDR3 spells CASSSSGGQGNEQLF. CDR3 coding DNA: TGTGCCAGCAGCTCTTCGGGGGGGCAAGGCAATGAGCAGCTCTTC.

This clonotype was seen many times. In DNA, the CDR3 is TGTGCCAGTAGGCCACAGGGCTATGGCTACACCTTC. This sequence encodes CASRPQGYGYTF. This chain joins TRBV19 and TRBJ1-2; possible D gene TRBD1, 6 bases. This CDR3 spans 12 amino acids. The germline gives CDR1 LNHDA, CDR2 SQIVND (reference sequence). V was shortened by 6 bases and J by 4 bases, with 9 bases between the two germline ends.

A word on this clonotype: This sequence may be a read error, since a much larger clone differs from it by one base. The chain links TRBV6-6 to TRBJ1-5; D may be TRBD1 (5 bases). Trimming took off 6 bases at V and 5 bases at J, with 8 bases between the two ends. CDR1 MNHNY and CDR2 SVGAGI come from the germline V gene (reference sequence). There are 12 residues in the CDR3. CDR3: CASRQGDQPQHF. In DNA form, the CDR3 reads TGTGCCAGCAGGCAAGGGGATCAGCCCCAGCATTTT.

The V and J genes are TRBV10-3 and TRBJ2-7; 16 bases map to TRBD2. V lost 4 bases, J lost 2 bases, and 5 bases stayed unmatched. This CDR3 spans 17 amino acids. Germline CDR1 reads ENHRY; CDR2 reads SYGVKD. CDR3 in amino acids: CAISGPGTSGRAYEQYF. Written as DNA, the CDR3 is TGTGCCATCAGTGGCCCCGGGACTAGCGGGAGGGCCTACGAGCAGTACTTC.

To note about this clonotype: It may be a read error: a sequence one base away is much more abundant. The CDR3: CAGSQDWISSYNEQFF. In nucleotides, the CDR3 is TGTGCCGGCAGCCAAGACTGGATAAGCTCCTACAATGAGCAGTTCTTC. The rearrangement joins TRBV3-1 to TRBJ2-1; no reliable D call. The CDR3 sequence is 16 residues long. Germline values: CDR1 LGHDT, CDR2 YNNKEL (reference sequence).

The chain is built from TRBV29-1 and TRBJ1-3, with D possibly being TRBD1 (6 bases). The germline V and J ends were trimmed by 6 bases and 4 bases, with 16 bases remaining between them. Germline V gene data show CDR1 as SQVTM and CDR2 as ANQGSEA. The CDR3 is 14 amino acids. Written as DNA, the CDR3 is TGCAGCGTAAGGGGGACTGGGGGAGGAAACACCATATATTTT. Translation: CSVRGTGGGNTIYF.

In this sample, this clonotype turned up many times. The chain is built from TRBV5-6 and TRBJ1-4, with 9 bases identical to TRBD1. This CDR3 comprises 15 residues. V was clipped by 4 bases and J by 6 bases; unmatched bases: 7. From germline, CDR1 is SGHDT and CDR2 YYEEEE. CDR3 amino acids: CASSIAGQGYEKLFF. For the CDR3, the DNA is TGTGCCAGCAGCATCGCGGGACAGGGTTATGAAAAACTGTTTTTT. Variable domain in full (rest from reference TRBV5-6 and TRBJ1-4): DAGVTQSPTHLIKTRGQQVTLRCSPKSGHDTVSWYQQALGQGPQFIFQYYEEEERQRGNFPDRFSGHQFPNYSSELNVNALLLGDSALYLCASSIAGQGYEKLFFGSGTQLSVL.

This clonotype was detected many times. The germline gene is not matched at one end of the junction; a read error may be the cause. The chain has TRBV6-5 and TRBJ1-2; the match to TRBD1 covers 11 bases. The CDR3 is 14 residues long. CDR1 is MNHEY, CDR2 SVGAGI, per germline. CDR3 loop: CASSHSRTGGGYTF. CDR3 nucleotides: TGTGCCAGCAGTCACTCTCGGACAGGGGGCGGCTACACCTTC.

On this clonotype: A much larger clone sits a single nucleotide away, making a read error possible. V usage is TRBV3-1 and J usage is TRBJ2-7; TRBD1 might be the D (6 bases). The CDR3 runs to 13 residues. CDR1 and CDR2 (germline): LGHDT, YNNKEL (reference sequence). CDR3: CASSSGTPYEQHF. CDR3 DNA sequence: TGTGCCAGCAGTTCCGGGACACCTTACGAGCAGCACTTC.

The chain recombines TRBV11-2 with TRBJ1-1, with no clear D. This CDR3 spans 13 amino acids. V shed 3 bases and J shed 2 bases, with 7 bases lying between them. Germline loops: CDR1 SGHAT, CDR2 FQNNGV. The CDR3 region is CASSFDFNTEAFF. In nucleotides, the CDR3 is TGTGCCAGCAGCTTTGACTTTAACACTGAAGCTTTCTTT.

This clonotype occurred many times. This chain uses TRBV7-9 with TRBJ2-5, with D tentatively TRBD1 (5 bases). V was pared by 5 bases and J by 0 bases, with 10 bases between. This CDR3 region has 14 residues. CDR1 is SEHNR, CDR2 FQNEAQ, per germline (reference sequence). Here the CDR3 reads CASSQTGYQETQYF. The CDR3 DNA sequence: TGTGCCAGCAGCCAAACAGGTTACCAAGAGACCCAGTACTTC.

This sequence joins TRBV11-1 and TRBJ2-5; 11 nucleotides match TRBD1. The CDR3 is made up of 17 amino acids. Looked up from germline, CDR1 is SGHAT and CDR2 is FQDESV (reference sequence). Trimming removed 5 bases from V and 5 bases from J; junction bases left unmatched: 13. This CDR3 is CASSRGTGGNTGETQYF. The CDR3 nucleotides are TGTGCCAGCAGCCGCGGGACAGGGGGTAACACCGGGGAGACCCAGTACTTC. The variable domain in full, with the rest retrieved from reference TRBV11-1 and TRBJ2-5, is EAEVAQSPRYKITEKSQAVAFWCDPISGHATLYWYRQILGQGPELLVQFQDESVVDDSQLPKDRFSAERLKGVDSTLKIQPAELGDSAMYLCASSRGTGGNTGETQYFGPGTRLLVL.

The CDR3 loop reads CSASRTGTGVLNEQYF. DNA of the CDR3: TGCAGTGCTAGTCGAACCGGGACAGGAGTTTTGAATGAGCAGTATTTT. The rearrangement joins TRBV20-1 to TRBJ2-3; 8 bases are shared with TRBD1. This CDR3 region has 16 residues. CDR1 DFQATT and CDR2 SNEGSKA come from the germline V gene (reference sequence). With 3 bases clipped from V and 11 bases from J, the junction kept 19 bases outside the gene matches.

In this sample, this clonotype turned up many times. V is TRBV19 and J is TRBJ2-7; D might be TRBD1 (6 bases). V was clipped by 4 bases and J by 7 bases, with 17 bases between them. Germline CDR1 reads LNHDA; CDR2 reads SQIVND (reference sequence). The CDR3 spans 14 residues. The DNA for the CDR3 is TGTGCCAGTAGTAATCCGGGACAAACAAGGGAGCAGTACTTC. This codes for CASSNPGQTREQYF.

The sample holds many counts of this clonotype. CDR3 residues: CATSDWNTGPIQYF. The CDR3 region has the DNA TGTGCCACCAGTGATTGGAATACAGGACCTATTCAGTACTTC. This chain connects TRBV24-1 to TRBJ2-4; D might be TRBD1 (5 bases). Trimming shortened V by 2 bases and J by 10 bases, and 14 bases separated the two germline ends. The CDR3 runs to 14 residues. Per the germline V gene, CDR1 is KGHDR and CDR2 is SFDVKD.

This clonotype was counted many times. The chain uses TRBV2 and TRBJ2-2; the D gene could be TRBD1 or TRBD2 (5 bases each). Per the germline V gene, CDR1 is SNHLY and CDR2 is FYNNEI. Trimming removed 6 bases from V and 3 bases from J, with 14 bases in between. The CDR3 runs 15 residues. This CDR3 reads CASRRRGTDTGELFF. The DNA of the CDR3 is TGTGCCAGCAGGAGACGTGGGACCGACACCGGGGAGCTGTTTTTT.

In its sample, this clonotype was seen many times. The genes are TRBV2 and TRBJ1-2; 10 bases line up with TRBD1. The germline CDR1 and CDR2 sequences are SNHLY and FYNNEI. The CDR3 covers 17 residues. Trimming removed 6 bases from V and 1 base from J; junction bases left unmatched: 11. CDR3 nucleotide sequence: TGTGCCAGCAGCGGTGGGACAGGGGCGCGGGTTAACTATGGCTACACCTTC. Translating gives CASSGGTGARVNYGYTF.

This clonotype was recorded at least ten times. The chain recombines TRBV25-1 with TRBJ1-2; no firm D call. The germline V and J ends were trimmed by 1 base and 2 bases, with 5 bases remaining between them. The CDR3 covers 13 residues. Germline-derived CDR1 and CDR2 are MGHDK and SYGVNS. The CDR3, as DNA: TGTGCCAGCAGTGAATTTGGAAACTATGGCTACACCTTC. Translating gives CASSEFGNYGYTF.

This clonotype was seen more than once but under ten times. A much larger clone is a single base away; this may be a read error. The chain joins TRBV7-2 to TRBJ1-2; TRBD1 might be the D (6 bases). CDR1 and CDR2 from the germline V gene are SGHTA and FQGNSA. This CDR3 is 15 amino acids long. Here the CDR3 DNA reads TGTGCCAGCAGCTTGGGGCAGGGGAAGTACTATGGCTACCCCTTC. Protein product: CASSLGQGKYYGYPF.